This TCR beta chain was found in a study of post-analysis software for immune sequencing data. Study overall: The disease courses spanned relapsing-remitting, secondary progressive and progressive-relapsing forms of multiple sclerosis. General study findings and limits: TRBV5-6, TRBV5-1 and TRBV20-1 were among four or five TRBV segments more frequent in patients than controls.

Remarks on this clonotype: The target antigen is unknown.

Trimming took 6 bases from V and 6 from J; bases not matched to a gene: 7. Per the germline V gene, CDR1 is MDHEN and CDR2 is SYDVKM. This CDR3 is 14 amino acids long. Carried by the TCR beta cDNA libraries were unique molecular identifiers. TCRdb reanalysed the PCR reads using MiXCR and keeps one entry per CDR3 protein. The sample records 150,000 to 200,000 distinct CDR3 sequences, roughly 35% being singletons. The V call is TRBV28, the J call TRBJ1-5; TRBD1 agrees at 8 bases. The source is a girl aged 5-17 years with multiple sclerosis. The source material was blood, sampled after autologous hematopoietic stem cell transplantation. CDR3 coding DNA: TGTGCCAGCAGAGTTGACAGGGGACCTCAGCCCCAGCATTTT. It translates to CASRVDRGPQPQHF.